The 16 T cell receptor beta chains reported below all come from one sample, sequenced in a study of cytomegalovirus exposure and HLA in healthy donors. The PCR employed 60 Vbeta primers together with 13 Jbeta primers. Libraries were prepared by immunoSEQ multiplex PCR; TCRdb keeps only in-frame clonotypes and omits some of them. The sample yields some 180,000 clones, 65% to 80% seen once. Sequencing was performed on PBMCs. Every receptor here comes from a woman in her 30s in good health and CMV-seropositive.

V and J are TRBV15 and TRBJ2-2; 12 nucleotides line up with TRBD2. J gave up 6 bases and V 1 base, and 6 bases lay outside the gene matches. The CDR3 runs to 17 residues. Looked up from germline, CDR1 is LNHNV and CDR2 is YYDKDF (reference sequence). CDR3 in amino acids: CATSRAGGLAGPGELFF. CDR3 in DNA: TGTGCCACCAGCAGAGCTGGGGGACTAGCGGGCCCCGGGGAGCTGTTTTTT.

The CDR3 bases are TGTGCCAGCAGCTTCACAGGTGGGACCTACGAGCAGTACTTC. Amino acid sequence: CASSFTGGTYEQYF. This rearrangement joins TRBV5-6 to TRBJ2-7, with D possibly TRBD1 on 5 matching bases. Per germline, CDR1 SGHDT and CDR2 YYEEEE. The CDR3 consists of 14 residues. With 2 bases removed from V and 2 bases from J, the gap between germline ends came to 11 bases.

This clone occurred once. The CDR3 is CASSPRGPEAFF. In nucleotides, the CDR3 is TGTGCCAGCTCACCACGGGGGCCTGAAGCTTTCTTT. The chain has TRBV18 and TRBJ1-1, with D perhaps TRBD1 (6 bases). Germline CDR1 is KGHSH and CDR2 is LQKENI. V was pared by 1 base and J by 6 bases, with 6 bases between. CDR3 size: 12 residues.

V usage is TRBV6-5 and J usage is TRBJ1-2; D is ambiguous. CDR1 and CDR2 (germline): MNHEY, SVGAGI. Between the trimmed V and J ends, which lost 0 bases and 4 bases, there was a span of 9 bases. The CDR3 consists of 14 residues. CDR3 in DNA: TGTGCCAGCAGTTACTCGGCCGAGGGCTATGGCTACACCTTC. This gives the protein CASSYSAEGYGYTF.

The J gene is TRBJ1-4, the V gene TRBV7-9, with unresolved D. The V and J ends lost 5 bases and 0 bases respectively, with 19 bases between them. The CDR3 consists of 18 residues. Germline V lookup: CDR1 SEHNR, CDR2 FQNEAQ (reference sequence). This CDR3 is CASSLGRRWRSTNEKLFF. CDR3 nucleotide sequence: TGTGCCAGCAGCCTCGGTCGGCGCTGGCGGTCAACTAATGAAAAACTGTTTTTT.

J is TRBJ2-7 and V is TRBV6-1; possible D gene TRBD1, 6 bases. The CDR3 runs 15 residues. The V and J ends lost 2 bases and 4 bases respectively, with 15 bases between them. The germline gives CDR1 MNHNS, CDR2 SASEGT. CDR3 region: CASSESTQGFYEQYF. CDR3 in DNA: TGTGCCAGCAGTGAATCTACCCAGGGGTTTTACGAGCAGTACTTC.

The chain couples TRBV10-1 to TRBJ2-5; D is perhaps TRBD2 (6 bases). Trimming stripped 1 base from V and 4 bases from J, with 10 bases between. The CDR3 has 14 amino acids. The V gene's germline CDR1 is WNHNN and CDR2 SYGVQD (reference sequence). CDR3 protein: CASSEWGTGETQYF. In DNA, the CDR3 is TGCGCCAGCAGTGAGTGGGGGACTGGAGAGACCCAGTACTTC.

To note about this clone: At one end, the junction sequence differs from germline, possibly due to a read error. The rearrangement links TRBV7-2 to TRBJ2-7; D is possibly TRBD2 (6 bases). The CDR3 length is 16 residues. The germline V gene has CDR1 SGHTA and CDR2 FQGNSA. Here the CDR3 reads CASSLDLGGSGYEQYF. The CDR3 DNA follows: TGTGCCAGCAGCTTAGATCTTGGAGGGTCTGGCTACGAACAGTACTTC.

The chain is built from TRBV27 and TRBJ2-1; 10 bases are a match to TRBD1. The junction had 9 bases not matched to a gene; V was cut back by 9 bases and J by 4 bases. In germline, CDR1 is MNHEY, CDR2 SMNVEV (reference sequence). CDR3 size: 15 residues. The CDR3 spells CASRTGTGVYNEQFF. DNA of the CDR3: TGTGCCAGTAGGACCGGGACAGGGGTTTACAATGAGCAGTTCTTC.

This chain joins TRBV15 and TRBJ2-1; tentatively, D is TRBD2 (7 bases). This CDR3 comprises 16 residues. Trimming left V 0 bases short and J 8 bases short, with 17 bases between. CDR1 is LNHNV and CDR2 is YYDKDF in the germline V gene (reference sequence). The CDR3 DNA reads TGTGCCACCAGCAGAGATAAGGGGGGGGGCCCCGATGAGCAGTTCTTC. Its protein product is CATSRDKGGGPDEQFF.

This chain uses TRBV7-6 with TRBJ2-2; TRBD1 agrees at 10 bases. With V trimmed by 2 bases and J by 5 bases, 11 bases remained unmatched. Germline V gives CDR1 SGHVS, CDR2 FNYEAQ. The CDR3 sequence is 18 residues long. The CDR3 here is CASSLIGGRDRGTGELFF. The CDR3 DNA sequence: TGTGCCAGCAGCTTAATAGGAGGCCGGGACAGGGGAACCGGGGAGCTGTTTTTT.

The chain joins TRBV11-3 to TRBJ2-7; D might be TRBD2 (7 bases). The CDR3 sequence is 14 residues long. Between the trimmed V and J ends, which lost 4 bases and 7 bases, there was a span of 17 bases. Looked up from germline, CDR1 is SGHNT and CDR2 is YENEEA. The CDR3 here is CASSSEAGAREQYF. In nucleotides, the CDR3 is TGTGCCAGCAGCTCAGAGGCGGGGGCCCGGGAGCAGTACTTC.

The V call is TRBV5-1, the J call TRBJ1-2; D is perhaps TRBD1 (6 bases). The germline V gene encodes CDR1 SGHRS and CDR2 YFSETQ. The V and J ends lost 4 bases and 4 bases respectively, with 14 bases between them. The CDR3 runs 14 residues. This chain's CDR3 is CASSAGQLLYGYTF. CDR3 sequence (DNA): TGCGCCAGCAGCGCAGGACAGCTACTCTATGGCTACACCTTC.

V usage is TRBV6-6 and J usage is TRBJ2-5; TRBD2 matches at 12 bases. The end of the DNA fits TRBJ2-7 better, so the J call may be wrong. CDR1 and CDR2 from the germline V gene are MNHNY and SVGAGI (reference sequence). CDR3 length: 16 residues. The CDR3 sequence: CASSPPGLAGNYEQYF. For the CDR3, the DNA is TGTGCCAGCAGTCCGCCGGGACTAGCGGGCAACTACGAGCAGTACTTC.

This rearrangement joins TRBV2 to TRBJ2-7; 9 bases fit TRBD1. V shed 8 bases and J 0 bases; nucleotides not matched to a gene: 5. Germline V CDR1 and CDR2: SNHLY, FYNNEI. The CDR3 runs 14 residues. This CDR3 is CASPGQGGSYEQYF. DNA for the CDR3: TGTGCCAGCCCGGGACAGGGTGGCTCCTACGAGCAGTACTTC.

V gene TRBV11-2 combines with J gene TRBJ2-7; 7 bases line up with TRBD2. The CDR3 has 15 residues. Germline trimming cut 2 bases from V and 3 bases from J; bases unmatched to any gene: 7. Germline loops: CDR1 SGHAT, CDR2 FQNNGV. This chain's CDR3 is CASSLRTRVLYEQYF. As DNA, the CDR3 is TGTGCCAGCAGCTTACGGACTAGGGTTCTCTACGAGCAGTACTTC.